The 16 T cell receptor beta chains below all came from one sample that was sequenced in a study of T-cell memory formation after mild COVID-19. TCRdb reprocessed the 5' RACE reads with MiXCR, giving one entry per CDR3 protein. Of more than 120,000 distinct CDR3 sequences listed, approximately 21% were seen once; the top ten hold approximately 2.3%. The sequenced sample consisted of PBMCs or a T cell subset sorted from them (not recorded which). The receptors shown here come from an adult woman who had mild COVID-19 (a few samples of this study predate the infection). Cell type and time point are not known.

This chain links TRBV6-5 with TRBJ1-5; TRBD1 aligns across 9 bases. The V gene's germline CDR1 is MNHEY and CDR2 SVGAGI. V gave up 6 bases and J gave up 6 bases; unmatched junction bases: 6. The CDR3 is made up of 14 amino acids. In DNA, the CDR3 is TGTGCCAGCAGACCTGACAGGGGGGGTCAGCCCCAGCATTTT. Encoded protein: CASRPDRGGQPQHF.

This sequence joins TRBV12-3 or TRBV12-4 and TRBJ2-2; D is unresolved. This CDR3 has 14 amino acids. The germline V and J ends were trimmed by 2 bases and 0 bases, with 4 bases remaining between them. CDR3 nucleotides: TGTGCCAGCAGTTTATTTACGAACACCGGGGAGCTGTTTTTT. Translation gives CASSLFTNTGELFF.

V is TRBV7-2 and J is TRBJ1-1, with D uncertain. With 3 bases removed from V and 4 bases from J, the gap between germline ends came to 6 bases. The length of the CDR3 is 12 residues. Looked up from germline, CDR1 is SGHTA and CDR2 is FQGNSA. This chain's CDR3 is CASSFGVTEAFF. CDR3 DNA sequence: TGTGCCAGCAGCTTCGGTGTCACTGAAGCTTTCTTT.

This clonotype has a handful of counts. This rearrangement joins TRBV6-6 to TRBJ1-1; TRBD1 agrees at 7 bases. V lost 6 bases and J lost 0; bases outside the gene matches: 10. This CDR3 has 16 residues. Germline V CDR1 and CDR2: MNHNY, SVGAGI (reference sequence). CDR3 DNA sequence: TGTGCCAGCAGCCCACCCCGGACAGGTATGAACACTGAAGCTTTCTTT. Encoded protein: CASSPPRTGMNTEAFF.

This clonotype was seen only a few times. The rearrangement links TRBV7-2 to TRBJ1-3; weak D call: TRBD1 (5 bases). The germline V gene has CDR1 SGHTA and CDR2 FQGNSA. The CDR3 length is 14 residues. The germline V and J ends were trimmed by 6 bases and 3 bases, with 12 bases remaining between them. The CDR3 reads CASRGDGIGNTIYF. The DNA for the CDR3 is TGTGCCAGCAGAGGGGACGGAATTGGAAACACCATATATTTT.

This clonotype was detected ten times or more. V usage is TRBV12-3 or TRBV12-4 and J usage is TRBJ2-7; TRBD1 might be the D (7 bases). The CDR3 has 12 residues. V was trimmed by 7 bases and J by 7 bases, leaving 14 bases between them. This CDR3 is CASTPTGREQYF. CDR3 in DNA: TGTGCCAGCACCCCGACAGGGAGGGAGCAGTACTTC.

J is TRBJ2-1 and V is TRBV20-1; 9 bases are shared with TRBD2. V was clipped by 1 base and J by 9 bases; unmatched bases: 10. The CDR3 spans 15 residues. Germline assignment: CDR1 DFQATT and CDR2 SNEGSKA (reference sequence). This CDR3 reads CSARVPGTSIGEQFF. DNA for the CDR3: TGCAGTGCTAGAGTGCCTGGGACTAGCATAGGTGAGCAGTTCTTC.

The sample holds a few counts of this clonotype. V gene TRBV20-1 combines with J gene TRBJ1-1; D gene uncertain. CDR3 length equals 13 residues. The germline V and J ends were trimmed by 3 bases and 0 bases, with 8 bases remaining between them. Per germline, CDR1 DFQATT and CDR2 SNEGSKA (reference sequence). Written as DNA, the CDR3 is TGCAGTGCTAGTCGTTCAGTGAACACTGAAGCTTTCTTT. This encodes CSASRSVNTEAFF.

The chain is built from TRBV7-2 and TRBJ2-7, with 7 bases aligning to TRBD1. Germline CDR1 SGHTA, CDR2 FQGNSA. The CDR3 extends over 15 amino acids. V lost 1 base and J lost 1; bases outside the gene matches: 4. This chain's CDR3 is CASSLDGRGSYEQYF. The CDR3 DNA sequence: TGTGCCAGCAGCTTAGACGGCAGGGGGTCCTACGAGCAGTACTTC.

J is TRBJ2-1 and V is TRBV5-6; 8 bases map to TRBD2. Trimming cost V 0 bases and J 0 bases; bases outside gene matches: 14. CDR3 length: 20 amino acids. Germline V gives CDR1 SGHDT, CDR2 YYEEEE. CDR3 bases: TGTGCCAGCAGCTTGGACGGGAGGGCCGTAAACCTCCGCTCCTACAATGAGCAGTTCTTC. It is translated as CASSLDGRAVNLRSYNEQFF.

This chain connects TRBV30 to TRBJ1-5; tentatively, D is TRBD1 (5 bases). The length of the CDR3 is 15 residues. The V end was cut by 0 bases, the J end by 3 bases, with 12 bases between. The germline V gene has CDR1 GTSNPN and CDR2 SVGIG (reference sequence). CDR3 sequence reads: CAWSVRTGYNQPQHF. The CDR3 bases are TGTGCCTGGAGTGTACGAACAGGTTACAATCAGCCCCAGCATTTT.

V gene TRBV20-1 combines with J gene TRBJ2-3, with unresolved D. The CDR3 covers 11 residues. Germline lookup yields CDR1 DFQATT and CDR2 SNEGSKA (reference sequence). The V end was cut by 2 bases, the J end by 5 bases, with 5 bases between. DNA for the CDR3: TGCAGTGCTAGACTCGTAGATACGCAGTATTTT. Its translation is CSARLVDTQYF.

The chain links TRBV11-2 to TRBJ2-3; D uncertain. Germline V gene sequence: CDR1 SGHAT, CDR2 FQNNGV. V was pared by 1 base and J by 0 bases, with 17 bases between. The CDR3 loop spans 18 amino acids. CDR3 DNA: TGTGCCAGCAGCTTAGTGTTGGTGGCTACCGCCAGCACAGATACGCAGTATTTT. It codes for CASSLVLVATASTDTQYF.

This clonotype was detected a few times. The chain employs TRBV4-3 and TRBJ2-2, with TRBD2 matching over 14 bases. The germline CDR1 and CDR2 sequences are LGHNA and YSLEER. J gave up 5 bases and V 1 base, and 9 bases lay outside the gene matches. The CDR3 totals 19 residues. The chain's CDR3 is CASSQVVGLAGEWTGELFF. The CDR3 nucleotides read TGCGCCAGCAGCCAAGTCGTGGGACTAGCGGGAGAATGGACCGGGGAGCTGTTTTTT.

This clonotype was detected many times. The V and J genes are TRBV7-8 and TRBJ2-7, with D maybe TRBD2 (5 bases). V was clipped by 4 bases and J by 3 bases, with 13 bases between them. This CDR3 spans 14 amino acids. CDR1 is SGHVS, CDR2 FQNEAQ, per germline. CDR3 residues: CASSSRVGFYEQYF. The CDR3 nucleotides read TGTGCCAGCAGCTCGCGGGTAGGGTTCTACGAGCAGTACTTC.

V is TRBV7-9 and J is TRBJ2-1; 12 positions agree with TRBD1. The CDR3 is 16 residues long. With 3 bases clipped from V and 7 bases from J, the junction kept 7 bases outside the gene matches. Per the germline V gene, CDR1 is SEHNR and CDR2 is FQNEAQ (reference sequence). DNA of the CDR3: TGTGCCAGCAGCTTCCCCCGGGACAGGGGGCATAATGAGCAGTTCTTC. Translated: CASSFPRDRGHNEQFF. The full variable domain, with the rest looked up from reference TRBV7-9 and TRBJ2-1, is DTGVSQNPRHKITKRGQNVTFRCDPISEHNRLYWYRQTLGQGPEFLTYFQNEAQLEKSRLLSDRFSAERPKGSFSTLEIQRTEQGDSAMYLCASSFPRDRGHNEQFFGPGTRLTVL.